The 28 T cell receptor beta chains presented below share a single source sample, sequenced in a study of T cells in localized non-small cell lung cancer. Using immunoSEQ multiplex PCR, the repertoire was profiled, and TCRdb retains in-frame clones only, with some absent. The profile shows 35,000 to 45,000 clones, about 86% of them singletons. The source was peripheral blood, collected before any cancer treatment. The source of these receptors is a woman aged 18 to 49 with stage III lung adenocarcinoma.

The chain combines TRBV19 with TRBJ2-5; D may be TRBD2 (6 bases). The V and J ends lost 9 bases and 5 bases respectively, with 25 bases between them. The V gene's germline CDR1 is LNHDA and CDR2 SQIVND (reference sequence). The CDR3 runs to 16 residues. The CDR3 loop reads CASSPAGRAQRETQYF. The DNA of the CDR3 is TGTGCCAGCTCTCCCGCGGGACGGGCGCAGAGGGAGACCCAGTACTTC.

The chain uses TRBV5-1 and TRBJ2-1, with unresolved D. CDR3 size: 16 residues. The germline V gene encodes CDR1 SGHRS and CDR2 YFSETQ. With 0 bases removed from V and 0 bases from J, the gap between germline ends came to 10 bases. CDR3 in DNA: TGCGCCAGCAGCTTGGCTGGCTCCAGCTCCTACAATGAGCAGTTCTTC. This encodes CASSLAGSSSYNEQFF.

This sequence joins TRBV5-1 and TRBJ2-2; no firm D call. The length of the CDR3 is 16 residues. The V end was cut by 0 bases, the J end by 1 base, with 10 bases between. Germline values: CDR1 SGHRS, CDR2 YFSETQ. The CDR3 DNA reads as TGCGCCAGCAGCTTGGCGTCGGCAGTGAACACCGGGGAGCTGTTTTTT. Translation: CASSLASAVNTGELFF.

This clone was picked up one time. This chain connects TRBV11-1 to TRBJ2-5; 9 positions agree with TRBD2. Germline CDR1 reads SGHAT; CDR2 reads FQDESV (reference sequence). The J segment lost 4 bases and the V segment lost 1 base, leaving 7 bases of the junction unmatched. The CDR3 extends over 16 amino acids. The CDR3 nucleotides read TGTGCCAGCAGCTTAGTGGGCAGCGGGGGGCCAGAGACCCAGTACTTC. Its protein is CASSLVGSGGPETQYF.

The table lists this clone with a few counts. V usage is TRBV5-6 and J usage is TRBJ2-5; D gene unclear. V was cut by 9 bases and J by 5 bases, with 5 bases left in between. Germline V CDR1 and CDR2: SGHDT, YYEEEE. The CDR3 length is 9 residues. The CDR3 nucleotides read TGTGCCAAACGGGAGACCCAGTACTTC. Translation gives CAKRETQYF.

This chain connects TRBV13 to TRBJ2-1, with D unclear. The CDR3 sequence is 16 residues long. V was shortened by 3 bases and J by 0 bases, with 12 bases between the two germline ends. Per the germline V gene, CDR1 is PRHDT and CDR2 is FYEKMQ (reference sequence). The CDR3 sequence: CASSFRLRSSYNEQFF. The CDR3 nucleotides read TGTGCCAGCAGCTTCCGCCTAAGAAGCTCCTACAATGAGCAGTTCTTC.

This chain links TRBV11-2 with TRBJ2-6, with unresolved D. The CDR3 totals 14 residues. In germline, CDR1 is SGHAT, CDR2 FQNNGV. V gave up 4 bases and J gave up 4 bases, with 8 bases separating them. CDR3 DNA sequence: TGTGCCAGCAGCTACCGGCTAGGGGCCAACGTCCTGACTTTC. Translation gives CASSYRLGANVLTF.

The DNA of the CDR3 is TGTGCCAGCAGCCAAGACTCGGGCTATAATTCACCCCTCCACTTT. Encoded protein: CASSQDSGYNSPLHF. The chain is built from TRBV7-9 and TRBJ1-6; D is ambiguous. This CDR3 is 15 amino acids long. Germline CDR1 reads SEHNR; CDR2 reads FQNEAQ (reference sequence). Between the trimmed V and J ends, which lost 5 bases and 3 bases, there was a span of 11 bases.

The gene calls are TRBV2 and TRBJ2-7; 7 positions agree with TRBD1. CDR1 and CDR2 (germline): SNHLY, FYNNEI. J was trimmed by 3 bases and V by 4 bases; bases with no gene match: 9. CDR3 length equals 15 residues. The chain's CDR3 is CASSGGQKSVYEQYF. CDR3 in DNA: TGTGCCAGCAGTGGGGGACAGAAGTCGGTCTACGAGCAGTACTTC.

CDR3 sequence (DNA): TGTGCCAGCAGCGGCCAGTTTGGGGAAGCTTTCTTT. This translates into CASSGQFGEAFF. This chain links TRBV5-6 with TRBJ1-1; D remains unclear. The CDR3 has 12 residues. Germline loops: CDR1 SGHDT, CDR2 YYEEEE. Between the trimmed V and J ends, which lost 4 bases and 8 bases, there was a span of 12 bases.

The CDR3 sequence: CASSSPGPTYNEQFF. The DNA of the CDR3 is TGTGCCAGCAGCTCACCGGGACCAACCTACAATGAGCAGTTCTTC. The rearrangement uses TRBV7-2 and TRBJ2-1, with D perhaps TRBD1 or TRBD2 (5 bases each). The CDR3 is made up of 15 amino acids. V shed 4 bases and J shed 2 bases, with 12 bases lying between them. The germline gives CDR1 SGHTA, CDR2 FQGNSA.

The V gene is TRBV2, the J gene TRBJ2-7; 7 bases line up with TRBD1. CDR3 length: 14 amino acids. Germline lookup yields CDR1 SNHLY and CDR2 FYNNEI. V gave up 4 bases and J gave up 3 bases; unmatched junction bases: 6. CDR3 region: CASSVETGRYEQYF. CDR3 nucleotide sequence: TGTGCCAGCAGTGTAGAGACAGGGCGCTACGAGCAGTACTTC.

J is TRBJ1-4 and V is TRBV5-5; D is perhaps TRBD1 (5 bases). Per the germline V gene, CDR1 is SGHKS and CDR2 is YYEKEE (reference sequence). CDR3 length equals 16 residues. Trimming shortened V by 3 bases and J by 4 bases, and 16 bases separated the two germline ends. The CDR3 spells CASSWGNQAYNEKLFF. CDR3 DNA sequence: TGTGCCAGCAGCTGGGGGAATCAGGCGTATAATGAAAAACTGTTTTTT.

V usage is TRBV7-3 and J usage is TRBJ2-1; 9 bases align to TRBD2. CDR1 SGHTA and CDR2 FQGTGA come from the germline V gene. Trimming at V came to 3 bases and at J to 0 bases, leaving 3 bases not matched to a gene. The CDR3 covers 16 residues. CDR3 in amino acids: CASSLFSGGSYNEQFF. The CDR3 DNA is TGTGCCAGCAGCTTGTTTAGCGGGGGCTCCTACAATGAGCAGTTCTTC.

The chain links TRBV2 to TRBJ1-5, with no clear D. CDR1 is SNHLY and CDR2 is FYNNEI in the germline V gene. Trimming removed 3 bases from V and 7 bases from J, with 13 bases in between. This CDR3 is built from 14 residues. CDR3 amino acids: CASSDRWVPQPQHF. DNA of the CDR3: TGTGCCAGCAGTGATCGGTGGGTACCCCAGCCCCAGCATTTT.

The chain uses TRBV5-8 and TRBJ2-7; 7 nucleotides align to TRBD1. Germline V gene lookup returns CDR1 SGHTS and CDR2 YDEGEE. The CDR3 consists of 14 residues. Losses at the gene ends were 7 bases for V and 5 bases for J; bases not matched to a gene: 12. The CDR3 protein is CASRRRGQGDEQYF. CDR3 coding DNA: TGTGCCAGCCGCAGACGGGGCCAGGGGGACGAGCAGTACTTC.

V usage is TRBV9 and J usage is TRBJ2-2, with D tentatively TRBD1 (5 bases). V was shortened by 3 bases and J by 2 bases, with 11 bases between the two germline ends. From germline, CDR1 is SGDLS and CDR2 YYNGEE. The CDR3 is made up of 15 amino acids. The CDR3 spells CASSEWGSNTGELFF. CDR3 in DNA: TGTGCCAGCAGCGAGTGGGGCAGTAACACCGGGGAGCTGTTTTTT.

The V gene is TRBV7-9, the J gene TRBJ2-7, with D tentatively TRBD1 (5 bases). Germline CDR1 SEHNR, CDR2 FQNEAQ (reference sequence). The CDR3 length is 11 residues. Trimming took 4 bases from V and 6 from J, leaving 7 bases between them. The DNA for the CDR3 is TGTGCCAGCAGCTCAGGGTTCGAGCAGTACTTC. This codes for CASSSGFEQYF.

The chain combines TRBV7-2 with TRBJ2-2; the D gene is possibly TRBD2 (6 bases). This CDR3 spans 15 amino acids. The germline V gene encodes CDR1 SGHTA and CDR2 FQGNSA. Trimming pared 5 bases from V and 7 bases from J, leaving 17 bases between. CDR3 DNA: TGTGCCAGCAGCCTATATAGCGGCTCCGGCGGGGAGCTGTTTTTT. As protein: CASSLYSGSGGELFF.

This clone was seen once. The CDR3 DNA reads as TGTGCCAGCAGCTTTGTAGGGACGGACGAAGAGACCCAGTACTTC. This sequence encodes CASSFVGTDEETQYF. This chain joins TRBV5-4 and TRBJ2-5; either TRBD1 or TRBD2 may supply D (5 bases each). The CDR3 sequence is 15 residues long. Germline V gene data show CDR1 as SGHNT and CDR2 as YYREEE (reference sequence). V dropped 2 bases and J dropped 3 bases, with 14 bases sitting between them. The full variable domain, in which reference TRBV5-4 and TRBJ2-5 provide the parts outside the CDR3, is ETGVTQSPTHLIKTRGQQVTLRCSSQSGHNTVSWYQQALGQGPQFIFQYYREEENGRGNFPPRFSGLQFPNYSSELNVNALELDDSALYLCASSFVGTDEETQYFGPGTRLLVL.

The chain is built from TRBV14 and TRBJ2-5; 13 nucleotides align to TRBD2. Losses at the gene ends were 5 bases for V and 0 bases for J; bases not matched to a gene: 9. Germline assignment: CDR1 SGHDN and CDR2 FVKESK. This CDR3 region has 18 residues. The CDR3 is CASSTGLAGARYQETQYF. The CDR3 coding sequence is TGTGCCAGCAGCACCGGACTAGCGGGAGCTCGGTACCAAGAGACCCAGTACTTC.

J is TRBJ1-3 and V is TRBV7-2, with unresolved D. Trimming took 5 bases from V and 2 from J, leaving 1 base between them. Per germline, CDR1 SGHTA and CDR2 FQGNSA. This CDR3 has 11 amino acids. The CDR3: CASSPGNTIYF. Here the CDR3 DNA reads TGTGCCAGCAGCCCTGGAAACACCATATATTTT.

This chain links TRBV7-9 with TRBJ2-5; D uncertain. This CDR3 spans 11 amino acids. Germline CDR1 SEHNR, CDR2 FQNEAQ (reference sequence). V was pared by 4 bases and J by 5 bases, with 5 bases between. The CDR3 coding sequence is TGTGCCAGCAGCTCTACGGAGACCCAGTACTTC. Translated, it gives CASSSTETQYF.

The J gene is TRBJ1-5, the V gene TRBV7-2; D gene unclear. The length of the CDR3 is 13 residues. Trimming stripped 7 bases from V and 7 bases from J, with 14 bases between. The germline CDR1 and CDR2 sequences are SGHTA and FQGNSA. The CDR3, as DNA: TGTGCCAGCACCCCTAGTTGGAGACAGCCCCAGCATTTT. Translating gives CASTPSWRQPQHF.

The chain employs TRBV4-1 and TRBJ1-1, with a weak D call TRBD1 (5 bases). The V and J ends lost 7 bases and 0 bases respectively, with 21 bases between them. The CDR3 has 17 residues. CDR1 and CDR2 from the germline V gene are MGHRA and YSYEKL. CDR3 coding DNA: TGCGCCAGCAATATCCAACCCGGTCAGGGTGTGAACACTGAAGCTTTCTTT. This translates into CASNIQPGQGVNTEAFF.

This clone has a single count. The CDR3 loop reads CASAEVGEKLFF. The CDR3 region has the DNA TGTGCCAGCGCCGAAGTGGGTGAAAAACTGTTTTTT. This chain links TRBV6-5 with TRBJ1-4; D gene unclear. The CDR3 is 12 residues long. The V end lost 8 bases, the J end lost 7 bases, and 11 bases lay between the germline ends. The germline CDR1 and CDR2 sequences are MNHEY and SVGAGI.

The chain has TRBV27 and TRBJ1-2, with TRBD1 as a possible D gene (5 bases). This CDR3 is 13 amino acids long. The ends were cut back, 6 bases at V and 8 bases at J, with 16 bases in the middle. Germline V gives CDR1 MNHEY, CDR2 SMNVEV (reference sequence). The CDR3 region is CASRPGIPGGYTF. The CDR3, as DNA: TGTGCCAGCAGACCCGGGATCCCAGGGGGCTACACCTTC.

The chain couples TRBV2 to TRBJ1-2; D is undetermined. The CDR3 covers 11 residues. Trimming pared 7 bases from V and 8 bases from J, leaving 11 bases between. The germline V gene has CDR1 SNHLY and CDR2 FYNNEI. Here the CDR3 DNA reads TGTGCCAGCACCGGAACCTCGGGCTACACCTTC. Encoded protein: CASTGTSGYTF. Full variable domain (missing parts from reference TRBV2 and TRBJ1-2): EPEVTQTPSHQVTQMGQEVILRCVPISNHLYFYWYRQILGQKVEFLVSFYNNEISEKSEIFDDQFSVERPDGSNFTLKIRSTKLEDSAMYFCASTGTSGYTFGSGTRLTVV.